Each of the 27 T cell receptor beta chains below was sequenced from the same sample in a study of monozygotic twins with inflammatory bowel disease. TCRdb reanalyzed the 5' RACE reads, giving one entry per CDR3 protein sequence and no DNA. The sample holds around 400,000 distinct CDR3 sequences. Input material: blood. Source of these receptors: a human donor with ulcerative colitis or Crohn's disease, or a healthy co-twin of an affected twin (not recorded which).

This chain links TRBV12-3 or TRBV12-4 with TRBJ2-1; TCRdb's D call of TRBD2 is untestable without DNA. This CDR3 has 18 amino acids. The CDR3 here is CASLTSGRPHSSYNEQFF.

V gene TRBV11-2 combines with J gene TRBJ2-2; without DNA, the TCRdb call of TRBD2 cannot be checked. Per the germline V gene, CDR1 is SGHAT and CDR2 is FQNNGV. The CDR3 runs to 18 residues. The CDR3 sequence: CASSLDRLAGGNTGELFF.

This CDR3 reads CASSLWTGPQETQYF. The chain joins TRBV3-1 to TRBJ2-5; TCRdb reports TRBD1, a call that lacks DNA to check it against. CDR3 length equals 15 residues. From germline, CDR1 is LGHDT and CDR2 YNNKEL (reference sequence).

The V and J genes are TRBV5-6 and TRBJ1-1; lacking DNA, the TRBD1 call made by TCRdb goes unchecked. CDR3 size: 12 residues. The germline V gene encodes CDR1 SGHDT and CDR2 YYEEEE. The CDR3 protein is CASSPGRHEAFF.

The V call is TRBV27, the J call TRBJ2-3; TCRdb outputs TRBD1, but without DNA this stays unchecked. Germline CDR1 reads MNHEY; CDR2 reads SMNVEV (reference sequence). The CDR3 has 14 residues. The chain's CDR3 is CASRGVPSTDTQYF.

This chain joins TRBV7-6 and TRBJ2-7; TCRdb picks TRBD1, but there is no DNA to check that call. This CDR3 spans 14 amino acids. The germline V gene has CDR1 SGHVS and CDR2 FNYEAQ. The CDR3: CASSPSGQGIQQYF.

This chain links TRBV5-4 with TRBJ2-2. The germline gives CDR1 SGHNT, CDR2 YYREEE (reference sequence). This CDR3 has 13 amino acids. CDR3 in amino acids: CASSSRYTGELFF.

The chain has TRBV12-3 or TRBV12-4 and TRBJ2-5; TCRdb proposes TRBD1, but this gene call is untestable without DNA. The CDR3 is 16 amino acids. The CDR3 protein is CASSLTNRGEAETQYF.

The chain joins TRBV5-1 to TRBJ2-3; TCRdb's D call, TRBD2, is unchecked because there is no DNA. The CDR3 has 16 amino acids. Germline CDR1 is SGHRS and CDR2 is YFSETQ. This CDR3 reads CASSLVSGGSTDTQYF. The variable domain in full, completed from reference TRBV5-1 and TRBJ2-3, reads KAGVTQTPRYLIKTRGQQVTLSCSPISGHRSVSWYQQTPGQGLQFLFEYFSETQRNKGNFPGRFSGRQFSNSRSEMNVSTLELGDSALYLCASSLVSGGSTDTQYFGPGTRLTVL.

The chain is built from TRBV20-1 and TRBJ1-1; TCRdb picks TRBD1, but there is no DNA to check that call. CDR1 is DFQATT and CDR2 is SNEGSKA in the germline V gene (reference sequence). This CDR3 spans 11 amino acids. The chain's CDR3 is CSATRQREAFF.

The chain employs TRBV6-1 and TRBJ2-3. The CDR3 is 15 residues long. Per germline, CDR1 MNHNS and CDR2 SASEGT. The CDR3 sequence is CATFSTDHGTDTQYF.

V and J are TRBV20-1 and TRBJ1-1. The germline V gene encodes CDR1 DFQATT and CDR2 SNEGSKA (reference sequence). This CDR3 is 12 amino acids long. The CDR3 loop reads CSARGRNTEAFF.

This clonotype is labeled medium-sized based on frequency. The genes are TRBV20-1 and TRBJ2-3. The germline V gene has CDR1 DFQATT and CDR2 SNEGSKA (reference sequence). The CDR3 is made up of 16 amino acids. CDR3 residues: CSARVPSSGSTDTQYF.

The chain combines TRBV19 with TRBJ1-2; the TRBD1 assignment by TCRdb is unverifiable without DNA. Germline V gene data show CDR1 as LNHDA and CDR2 as SQIVND (reference sequence). The CDR3 consists of 16 residues. The CDR3 spells CASSIDRGGRGDGYTF.

The CDR3 reads CATAGLDPDEQFF. The genes are TRBV24-1 and TRBJ2-1; the TCRdb call, TRBD2, lacks DNA for checking. Germline-derived CDR1 and CDR2 are KGHDR and SFDVKD. The CDR3 covers 13 residues.

The chain is built from TRBV5-1 and TRBJ1-2; as DNA is missing, the TRBD1 call by TCRdb cannot be tested. This CDR3 spans 13 amino acids. Germline CDR1 and CDR2: SGHRS and YFSETQ. CDR3 loop: CASIGQGDYGYTF.

The chain has TRBV7-2 and TRBJ1-1; TCRdb gives TRBD1 as the D gene, but with no DNA this cannot be confirmed. CDR1 is SGHTA, CDR2 FQGNSA, per germline. The CDR3 consists of 13 residues. The CDR3 protein is CASGRGQGTEAFF. The full variable domain, its missing parts supplied by reference TRBV7-2 and TRBJ1-1, is GAGVSQSPSNKVTEKGKDVELRCDPISGHTALYWYRQSLGQGLEFLIYFQGNSAPDKSGLPSDRFSAERTGGSVSTLTIQRTQQEDSAVYLCASGRGQGTEAFFGQGTRLTVV.

The genes are TRBV12-3 or TRBV12-4 and TRBJ1-4; TCRdb picks TRBD1, but there is no DNA to check that call. CDR3 length equals 13 residues. The CDR3: CASSDRPSGKLFF.

This chain connects TRBV12-3 or TRBV12-4 to TRBJ1-2. This CDR3 contains 19 residues. The CDR3 region is CASSLRLEFMTQPPRGYTF.

The rearrangement joins TRBV10-3 to TRBJ1-1; there is no DNA to check the TCRdb D call of TRBD1. The CDR3 sequence is 15 residues long. Germline V gives CDR1 ENHRY, CDR2 SYGVKD. This chain's CDR3 is CAISPRDQRHTEAFF.

The chain has TRBV3-1 and TRBJ1-4. CDR1 and CDR2 (germline): LGHDT, YNNKEL (reference sequence). The CDR3 covers 18 residues. CDR3: CASSQGGRRTSTNEKLFF.

The rearrangement joins TRBV5-1 to TRBJ1-6; the D call of TRBD1 rests on TCRdb alone, since no DNA is present to check it. The CDR3 contains 14 residues. The germline V gene has CDR1 SGHRS and CDR2 YFSETQ. CDR3 in amino acids: CASSGTGENSPLHF.

The genes are TRBV5-4 and TRBJ2-5; there is no DNA to check the TCRdb D call of TRBD2. Germline CDR1 and CDR2: SGHNT and YYREEE (reference sequence). This CDR3 has 15 amino acids. Here the CDR3 reads CASSWRRGTGETQYF.

The CDR3 loop reads CSARENRPYEQYF. The V gene is TRBV20-1, the J gene TRBJ2-7. Germline V gives CDR1 DFQATT, CDR2 SNEGSKA (reference sequence). The CDR3 is 13 residues long.

V is TRBV5-1 and J is TRBJ2-7. CDR3 length: 12 residues. The germline gives CDR1 SGHRS, CDR2 YFSETQ. Here the CDR3 reads CASSSHEAEQYF.

This sequence joins TRBV12-3 or TRBV12-4 and TRBJ2-2. This CDR3 comprises 13 residues. CDR3 residues: CASSLESTGELFF.

The rearrangement joins TRBV5-6 to TRBJ1-2. Looked up from germline, CDR1 is SGHDT and CDR2 is YYEEEE. The CDR3 contains 13 residues. CDR3: CASSSGPDYGYTF.